This record covers a single T cell receptor beta chain. The antigen is not known. Only in-frame clones appear in the TCRdb table, and some are missing; sequencing was by immunoSEQ multiplex PCR. The repertoire holds about 61,000 clones, with about nine tenths as singletons. Germline V lookup: CDR1 MNHEY, CDR2 SVGAGI. The V gene lost 2 bases and the J gene lost 0 bases, with 8 bases spanning the gap. This CDR3 region has 15 residues. This specimen belongs to a study of OX40 agonist ivuxolimab in advanced cancers. General observations from the study: Antigens targeted by the expanded peripheral T cells were not determined. CD4+ and CD8+ T cells in blood underwent clonal expansion by week 6 at 0.1 to 3.0 mg/kg.

This clonotype was sampled from an adult with an advanced solid tumor such as melanoma, head and neck, liver or kidney cancer. The sample consisted of CD4+ or CD8+ T cells sorted from blood, taken in a trial of the OX40 agonist ivuxolimab. The chain couples TRBV6-5 to TRBJ2-1; D remains ambiguous. CDR3 DNA sequence: TGTGCCAGCAGTTACCGTGGTGCCTCCTACAATGAGCAGTTCTTC. Its translation is CASSYRGASYNEQFF.